This TCR beta chain comes out of a study of a mutant IDH1 vaccine in newly diagnosed glioma. Time point reported: week 11, during vaccination. One vaccine dose held 300 ug of mutant IDH1 20-mer peptide and came with topical imiquimod. In the case of this clone: Its antigen remains unidentified.

Some clones are missing from TCRdb's copy, which holds only in-frame ones; the method was immunoSEQ multiplex PCR. The sample includes 50,000 to 60,000 clones, over 75% of them seen just once. Germline CDR1 is SGHTA and CDR2 is FQGTGA. Trimming removed 4 bases at V and 10 bases at J, with 13 bases between. The CDR3 runs 12 residues. The input for sequencing was PBMCs, taken from a glioma patient whose treatment included an IDH1 peptide vaccine. V is TRBV7-3 and J is TRBJ1-2; D ambiguous. The TCR originated in a man in his fifties or sixties with glioma. The CDR3 sequence is CASSSRLVPYTF. The CDR3 DNA sequence: TGTGCCAGCAGCTCACGACTGGTCCCCTACACCTTC.